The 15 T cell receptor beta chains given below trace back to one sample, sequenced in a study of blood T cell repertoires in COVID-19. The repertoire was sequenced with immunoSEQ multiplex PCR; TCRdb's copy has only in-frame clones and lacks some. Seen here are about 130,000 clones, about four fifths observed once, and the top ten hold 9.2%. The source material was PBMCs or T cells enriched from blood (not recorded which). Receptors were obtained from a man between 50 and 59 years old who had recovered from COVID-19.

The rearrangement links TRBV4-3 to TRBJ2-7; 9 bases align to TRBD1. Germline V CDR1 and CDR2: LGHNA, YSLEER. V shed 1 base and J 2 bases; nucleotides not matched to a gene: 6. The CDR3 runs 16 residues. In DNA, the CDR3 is TGCGCCAGCAGCCAAGCATGGACAGGGGCTACCTACGAGCAGTACTTC. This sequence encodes CASSQAWTGATYEQYF.

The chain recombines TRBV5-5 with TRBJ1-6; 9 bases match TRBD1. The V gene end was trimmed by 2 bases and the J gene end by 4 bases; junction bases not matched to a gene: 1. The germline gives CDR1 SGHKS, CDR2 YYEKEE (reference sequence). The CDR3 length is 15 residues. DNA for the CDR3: TGTGCCAGCAGCTTTGACAGGGGGTATAATTCACCCCTCCACTTT. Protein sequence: CASSFDRGYNSPLHF.

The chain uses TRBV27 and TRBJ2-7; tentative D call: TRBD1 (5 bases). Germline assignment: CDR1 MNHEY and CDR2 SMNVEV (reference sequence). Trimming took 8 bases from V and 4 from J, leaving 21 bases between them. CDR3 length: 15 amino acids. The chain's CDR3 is CASGAREQDIYEQYF. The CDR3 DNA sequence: TGTGCCAGCGGGGCCCGAGAGCAAGACATATACGAGCAGTACTTC.

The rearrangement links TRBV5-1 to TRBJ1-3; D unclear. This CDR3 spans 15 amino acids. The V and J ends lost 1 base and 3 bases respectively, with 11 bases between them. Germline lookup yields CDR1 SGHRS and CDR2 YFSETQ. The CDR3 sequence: CASSLTGRSGNTIYF. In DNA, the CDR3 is TGCGCCAGCAGCTTGACGGGGAGGAGTGGAAACACCATATATTTT.

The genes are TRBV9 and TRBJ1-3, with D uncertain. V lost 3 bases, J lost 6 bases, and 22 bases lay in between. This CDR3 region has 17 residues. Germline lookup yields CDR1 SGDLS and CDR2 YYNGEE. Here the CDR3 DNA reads TGTGCCAGCAGCGCCGGCATACGTACCGGACGGGAAAACACCATATATTTT. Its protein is CASSAGIRTGRENTIYF.

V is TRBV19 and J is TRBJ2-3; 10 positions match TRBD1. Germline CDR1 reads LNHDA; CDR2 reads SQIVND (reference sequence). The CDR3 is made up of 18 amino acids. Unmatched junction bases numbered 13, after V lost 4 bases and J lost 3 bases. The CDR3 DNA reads TGTGCCAGTAGTACGTATATTCCGACAGGGGGCTCGACAGATACGCAGTATTTT. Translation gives CASSTYIPTGGSTDTQYF.

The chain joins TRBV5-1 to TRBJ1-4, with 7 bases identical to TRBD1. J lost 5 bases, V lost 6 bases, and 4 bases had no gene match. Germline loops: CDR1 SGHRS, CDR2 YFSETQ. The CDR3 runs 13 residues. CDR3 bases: TGCGCCAGCACGGGACAGCCCAATGAAAAACTGTTTTTT. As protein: CASTGQPNEKLFF.

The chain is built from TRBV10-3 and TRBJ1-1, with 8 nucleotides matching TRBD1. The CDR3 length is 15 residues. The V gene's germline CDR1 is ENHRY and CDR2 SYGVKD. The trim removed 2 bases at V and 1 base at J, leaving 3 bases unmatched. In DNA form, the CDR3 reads TGTGCCATCAGTGAGCGTGGACAGGGGAACACTGAAGCTTTCTTT. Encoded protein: CAISERGQGNTEAFF.

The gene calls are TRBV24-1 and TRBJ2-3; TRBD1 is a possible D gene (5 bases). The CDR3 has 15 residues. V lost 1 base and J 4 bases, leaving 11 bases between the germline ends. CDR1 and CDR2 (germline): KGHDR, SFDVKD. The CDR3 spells CATSDFTRDPDTQYF. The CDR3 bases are TGTGCCACCAGTGATTTCACCAGGGATCCAGATACGCAGTATTTT.

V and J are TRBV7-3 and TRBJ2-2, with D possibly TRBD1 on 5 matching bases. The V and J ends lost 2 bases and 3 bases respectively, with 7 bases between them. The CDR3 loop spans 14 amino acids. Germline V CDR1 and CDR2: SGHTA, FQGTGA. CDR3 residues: CASSLLGDTGELFF. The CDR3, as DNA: TGTGCCAGCAGCTTACTAGGGGACACCGGGGAGCTGTTTTTT.

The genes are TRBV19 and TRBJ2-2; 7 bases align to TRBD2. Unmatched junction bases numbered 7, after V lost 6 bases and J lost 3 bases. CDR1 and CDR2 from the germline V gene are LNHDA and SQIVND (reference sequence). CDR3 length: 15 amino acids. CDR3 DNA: TGTGCCAGTAGCCACGGGACTATTGACACCGGGGAGCTGTTTTTT. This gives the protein CASSHGTIDTGELFF.

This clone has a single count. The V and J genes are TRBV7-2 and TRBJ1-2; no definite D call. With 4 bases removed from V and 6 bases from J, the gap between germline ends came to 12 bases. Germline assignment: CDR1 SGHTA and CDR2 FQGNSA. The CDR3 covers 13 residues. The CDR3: CASSSGLGDGYTF. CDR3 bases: TGTGCCAGCAGCTCTGGATTGGGCGATGGCTACACCTTC.

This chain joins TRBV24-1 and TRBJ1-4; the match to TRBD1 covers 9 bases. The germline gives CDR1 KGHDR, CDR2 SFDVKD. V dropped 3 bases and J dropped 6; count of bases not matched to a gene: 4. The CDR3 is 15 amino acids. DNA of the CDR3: TGTGCCACCAGTGATCCGGGACAGGGCGATGAAAAACTGTTTTTT. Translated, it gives CATSDPGQGDEKLFF.

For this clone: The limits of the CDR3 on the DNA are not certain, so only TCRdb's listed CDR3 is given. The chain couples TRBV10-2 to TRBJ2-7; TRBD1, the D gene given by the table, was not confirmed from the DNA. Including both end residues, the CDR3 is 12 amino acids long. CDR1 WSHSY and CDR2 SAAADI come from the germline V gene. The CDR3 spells CASCASSYEQYF.

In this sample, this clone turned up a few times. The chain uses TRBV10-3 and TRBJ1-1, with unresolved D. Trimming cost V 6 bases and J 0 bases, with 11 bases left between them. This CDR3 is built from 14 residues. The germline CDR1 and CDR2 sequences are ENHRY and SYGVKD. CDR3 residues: CAIRVLAMNTEAFF. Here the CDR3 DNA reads TGTGCCATCAGGGTTCTGGCAATGAACACTGAAGCTTTCTTT.